Listed below are T cell receptor beta chains from one sample, sequenced in a study of STAT5B mutations in CD4+ large granular lymphocyte leukemia. Clones were sequenced by immunoSEQ multiplex PCR, and TCRdb holds only the in-frame ones, with some missing. This sample carries under 35,000 clones, around nine tenths of them seen once, and the ten largest clones take around 0.38%. The specimen was CD4+ T cells from blood buffy coats. All receptors derive from a human donor in good health. CDR3s include the opening cysteine and the closing phenylalanine or tryptophan. The size field is filled for only some rows; it gives once, few, many or a size class.

>NA|TRBJ1-5|TRBV30
CAWSVRGDQPQHF
>NA|TRBJ2-1|TRBV2
CASSDGTSPYNEQFF
>NA|TRBJ2-2|TRBV2
CASRLGATANTGELFF
>NA|TRBJ2-5|TRBV5-4
CASSLMDSGETQYF
>NA|TRBJ2-1|TRBV2
CASSEALLDSFSYNEQFF
>NA|TRBJ1-6|TRBV7-8
CASSLTSYPSSYNSPLHF
>NA|TRBJ1-1|TRBV11-2
CASSTPYRTEAFF
>once|TRBJ1-1|TRBV9
CASSVHPVGERAFF
>NA|TRBJ2-7|TRBV11-2
CASSFRPYEQYF
>NA|TRBJ2-1|TRBV5-1
CASSFRTSGFNEQFF
>NA|TRBJ2-2|TRBV20-1
CSAGYAGELFF
>NA|TRBJ2-7|TRBV5-5
CASSPGLSRAYEQYF
>NA|TRBJ2-2|TRBV29-1
CSQGGHRNTGELFF
>NA|TRBJ1-1|TRBV7-9
CASSLDRGGTEAFF
>few|TRBJ1-2|TRBV7-9
CASSSAGTGVGYTF
>NA|NA|TRBV11-3
CASSTTGGPSYEQYF
>NA|TRBJ2-7|TRBV10-1
CASSAASNYEQYF
>NA|TRBJ1-2|TRBV19
CASSAQRDRANHYGYTF
>NA|TRBJ1-1|TRBV5-1
CASSLDRNTEAFF
>NA|TRBJ2-1|TRBV14
CASSQDWGQGNYNEQFF
>NA|TRBJ2-7|TRBV30
CAWSAGSEQYF
>NA|TRBJ2-1|TRBV14
CASSPAPVRGQFF
>NA|TRBJ2-1|TRBV7-9
CASSLGLIGSYNEQFF
>NA|TRBJ1-2|TRBV7-9
CASSAARTGRDGYTF
>NA|TRBJ1-1|TRBV6-1
CASSEVVGGETEAFF
>NA|TRBJ1-3|TRBV6-5
CASYGGLFSGNTIYF
>NA|TRBJ2-3|TRBV5-1
CASSLGVDRTTDTQYF
>NA|TRBJ2-3|TRBV11-3
CASSLGVRSTDTQYF
>NA|TRBJ2-5|TRBV9
CASSSTPGTQYF
>NA|TRBJ1-3|TRBV10-2
CASAASSGNTIYF
>NA|TRBJ2-1|TRBV7-9
CASSLDPRGDEQFF